These 21 T cell receptor beta chains came from one sample sequenced in a study of beta chain features in type 1 diabetes. Every bit of the isolated RNA underwent reverse transcription, so sequencing read expressed TCRB transcripts. Sequencing was performed with immunoSEQ multiplex PCR; in TCRdb, only in-frame clones are kept and a portion is missing. The profile shows about 620,000 clones, roughly a sixth of them singletons. Sequencing was carried out using naive CD4+ T cells from blood. The receptors shown here come from a man aged 18 to 35 in good health.

The V and J genes are TRBV6-5 and TRBJ1-2, with D possibly being TRBD1 (6 bases). V lost 7 bases and J lost 7, with 16 bases in between. CDR1 and CDR2 (germline): MNHEY, SVGAGI. The CDR3 covers 13 residues. Written as DNA, the CDR3 is TGTGCCAGCATAAGTGGAAGGGGGGTTGGCTACACCTTC. It codes for CASISGRGVGYTF.

The chain joins TRBV7-2 to TRBJ2-2, with 9 bases that match TRBD2. The CDR3 length is 15 residues. Germline V gene lookup returns CDR1 SGHTA and CDR2 FQGNSA. V was pared by 4 bases and J by 4 bases, with 4 bases of the junction left unmatched. The CDR3 loop is CASSSASGVTGELFF. The CDR3 DNA follows: TGTGCCAGCAGCTCGGCTAGCGGGGTCACCGGGGAGCTGTTTTTT.

This clone was seen a handful of times. V is TRBV12-5 and J is TRBJ1-5; D is undetermined. Germline lookup yields CDR1 LGHNT and CDR2 FRNRAP. This CDR3 is built from 17 residues. V was trimmed by 0 bases and J by 7 bases, leaving 19 bases between them. The CDR3 reads CASGLVVGPVFFQPQHF. DNA of the CDR3: TGTGCTAGTGGTTTGGTGGTCGGTCCAGTTTTCTTCCAGCCCCAGCATTTT.

Concerning this clone: Distinct nucleotide sequences in the sample also encode this CDR3. The chain joins TRBV7-9 to TRBJ2-7; 7 bases are a match to TRBD2. Germline assignment: CDR1 SEHNR and CDR2 FQNEAQ (reference sequence). J lost 2 bases, V lost 5 bases, and 3 bases had no gene match. The length of the CDR3 is 13 residues. The chain's CDR3 is CASSLRGAYEQYF. The DNA for the CDR3 is TGTGCCAGCAGCCTCCGGGGGGCCTACGAGCAGTACTTC.

This clone was counted a few times. The chain combines TRBV28 with TRBJ2-1, with TRBD1 matching over 10 bases. V shed 7 bases, J shed 4 bases, and the junction held 4 bases outside the gene matches. This CDR3 contains 14 residues. Per germline, CDR1 MDHEN and CDR2 SYDVKM. The CDR3 nucleotides read TGTGCCAGCACTAGACAGGGGGCATACAATGAGCAGTTCTTC. Amino acid sequence: CASTRQGAYNEQFF.

The rearrangement joins TRBV21-1 to TRBJ1-5; the D call of TRBD1 is as the table states it, not checked on the DNA. TRBV21-1 constitutes a pseudogene. The CDR3 length is 18 residues. In DNA, the CDR3 is TGTGCCAGCAGCAAAGCGGGCAGGAATATCAGACAGAATCAGCCCCAGCATTTT. Translation gives CASSKAGRNIRQNQPQHF.

This sequence joins TRBV9 and TRBJ1-1; 10 positions agree with TRBD1. Germline V gene data show CDR1 as SGDLS and CDR2 as YYNGEE. V shed 4 bases and J 3 bases; nucleotides not matched to a gene: 9. The CDR3 loop spans 16 amino acids. CDR3 in DNA: TGTGCCAGCAGCTCCCGCTACGGGACAGGGGACACTGAAGCTTTCTTT. Amino acids: CASSSRYGTGDTEAFF. The full variable domain, rest sourced from reference TRBV9 and TRBJ1-1, is DSGVTQTPKHLITATGQRVTLRCSPRSGDLSVYWYQQSLDQGLQFLIQYYNGEERAKGNILERFSAQQFPDLHSELNLSSLELGDSALYFCASSSRYGTGDTEAFFGQGTRLTVV.

The V gene is TRBV7-2, the J gene TRBJ1-5; D gene unclear. This CDR3 is 16 amino acids long. Germline CDR1 is SGHTA and CDR2 is FQGNSA. Trimming removed 2 bases from V and 0 bases from J, with 11 bases in between. The CDR3 nucleotides read TGTGCCAGCAGCTTAACCGGGAGATATAGCAATCAGCCCCAGCATTTT. Protein product: CASSLTGRYSNQPQHF. The full variable domain, in which reference TRBV7-2 and TRBJ1-5 provide the parts outside the CDR3, is GAGVSQSPSNKVTEKGKDVELRCDPISGHTALYWYRQSLGQGLEFLIYFQGNSAPDKSGLPSDRFSAERTGGSVSTLTIQRTQQEDSAVYLCASSLTGRYSNQPQHFGDGTRLSIL.

This clone was counted between two and nine times. This chain's CDR3 is CASSSTTVNYGYTF. CDR3 nucleotide sequence: TGTGCCAGCAGCTCCACGACAGTCAACTATGGCTACACCTTC. This chain links TRBV7-9 with TRBJ1-2, with D maybe TRBD1 (5 bases). The CDR3 runs 14 residues. The germline V and J ends were trimmed by 4 bases and 2 bases, with 11 bases remaining between them. Germline values: CDR1 SEHNR, CDR2 FQNEAQ (reference sequence).

This clone was observed a few times. The rearrangement links TRBV27 to TRBJ2-3; TRBD1 agrees at 9 bases. Germline trimming cut 5 bases from V and 1 base from J; bases unmatched to any gene: 7. The CDR3 totals 16 residues. Germline V CDR1 and CDR2: MNHEY, SMNVEV (reference sequence). CDR3 region: CASSISQGARTDTQYF. For the CDR3, the DNA is TGTGCCAGCAGTATCTCACAGGGGGCTCGCACAGATACGCAGTATTTT.

This chain joins TRBV19 and TRBJ2-1; D is unresolved. Germline V gene data show CDR1 as LNHDA and CDR2 as SQIVND (reference sequence). V lost 3 bases and J 5 bases, leaving 5 bases between the germline ends. The CDR3 has 12 amino acids. As DNA, the CDR3 is TGTGCCAGTAGTATCCGGCACAATGAGCAGTTCTTC. This sequence encodes CASSIRHNEQFF.

In its sample, this clone was seen a few times. This rearrangement joins TRBV27 to TRBJ2-6; D gene ambiguous. V lost 5 bases, J lost 4 bases, and 15 bases lay in between. The V gene's germline CDR1 is MNHEY and CDR2 SMNVEV (reference sequence). The CDR3 has 16 residues. The CDR3 protein is CASSGYREAGANVLTF. CDR3 bases: TGTGCCAGCAGTGGATACAGAGAGGCAGGGGCCAACGTCCTGACTTTC. The whole variable domain, filled in from reference TRBV27 and TRBJ2-6, reads EAQVTQNPRYLITVTGKKLTVTCSQNMNHEYMSWYRQDPGLGLRQIYYSMNVEVTDKGDVPEGYKVSRKEKRNFPLILESPSPNQTSLYFCASSGYREAGANVLTFGAGSRLTVL.

V and J are TRBV19 and TRBJ2-3; D possibly corresponds to TRBD2 (6 bases). This CDR3 is 13 amino acids long. Germline V gives CDR1 LNHDA, CDR2 SQIVND (reference sequence). The V gene lost 5 bases and the J gene lost 7 bases, with 13 bases spanning the gap. The CDR3 protein is CASSARELNTQYF. The DNA of the CDR3 is TGTGCCAGTAGTGCCCGGGAGTTAAATACGCAGTATTTT.

This clone was observed a handful of times. The rearrangement links TRBV7-2 to TRBJ2-7; D remains unclear. CDR3 length: 17 residues. Germline V gene sequence: CDR1 SGHTA, CDR2 FQGNSA. V was clipped by 5 bases and J by 0 bases, with 20 bases between them. For the CDR3, the DNA is TGTGCCAGCAGCAAATCACAGAGATACCTACCCTCCTACGAGCAGTACTTC. Amino acid sequence: CASSKSQRYLPSYEQYF. The full variable domain, rest sourced from reference TRBV7-2 and TRBJ2-7, is GAGVSQSPSNKVTEKGKDVELRCDPISGHTALYWYRQSLGQGLEFLIYFQGNSAPDKSGLPSDRFSAERTGGSVSTLTIQRTQQEDSAVYLCASSKSQRYLPSYEQYFGPGTRLTVT.

The V gene is TRBV5-1, the J gene TRBJ1-3; a possible D gene is TRBD1 (5 bases). V lost 6 bases and J 8 bases, leaving 18 bases between the germline ends. CDR1 SGHRS and CDR2 YFSETQ come from the germline V gene. The CDR3 covers 14 residues. CDR3 in DNA: TGCGCCAGCAAAGCTTGGGACTCCCGGGACACCATATATTTT. It is translated as CASKAWDSRDTIYF. The full variable domain, in which reference TRBV5-1 and TRBJ1-3 provide the parts outside the CDR3, is KAGVTQTPRYLIKTRGQQVTLSCSPISGHRSVSWYQQTPGQGLQFLFEYFSETQRNKGNFPGRFSGRQFSNSRSEMNVSTLELGDSALYLCASKAWDSRDTIYFGEGSWLTVV.

This clone appeared a few times. The chain carries TRBV7-9 and TRBJ2-3; D tentatively reads TRBD1 or TRBD2 (5 bases each). There are 16 residues in the CDR3. Germline CDR1 SEHNR, CDR2 FQNEAQ (reference sequence). V gave up 5 bases and J gave up 3 bases, with 18 bases separating them. DNA of the CDR3: TGTGCCAGCAGCCCAGTTGGGGCGGGCGCGACAGATACGCAGTATTTT. Amino acids: CASSPVGAGATDTQYF.

This clone occurred a few times. The J gene is TRBJ2-7, the V gene TRBV11-2; no reliable D call. The CDR3 is 13 residues long. The V end lost 2 bases, the J end lost 3 bases, and 8 bases lay between the germline ends. Looked up from germline, CDR1 is SGHAT and CDR2 is FQNNGV. The CDR3 region has the DNA TGTGCCAGCAGCTTACTCAGAAACTACGAGCAGTACTTC. Residues: CASSLLRNYEQYF.

Concerning this clone: Additional DNA sequences in this sample encode the identical CDR3. The chain is built from TRBV6-5 and TRBJ2-7; D is unclear. This CDR3 comprises 14 residues. Trimming removed 0 bases from V and 1 base from J, with 7 bases in between. The V gene's germline CDR1 is MNHEY and CDR2 SVGAGI. In DNA, the CDR3 is TGTGCCAGCAGTTACTCGAGAAGTTCCTACGAGCAGTACTTC. Encoded protein: CASSYSRSSYEQYF.

The V and J genes are TRBV5-1 and TRBJ2-7, with 7 bases lining up with TRBD1. Trimming at V came to 0 bases and at J to 0 bases, leaving 9 bases not matched to a gene. Germline-derived CDR1 and CDR2 are SGHRS and YFSETQ. The CDR3 has 17 residues. CDR3 sequence (DNA): TGCGCCAGCAGCTTGGAGACAGGGCGGAGAGTCTCCTACGAGCAGTACTTC. It is translated as CASSLETGRRVSYEQYF.

The genes are TRBV29-1 and TRBJ2-1, with a possible D match to TRBD1 (5 bases). There are 15 residues in the CDR3. V lost 4 bases and J lost 5, with 18 bases in between. Germline V gene sequence: CDR1 SQVTM, CDR2 ANQGSEA. The CDR3 bases are TGCAGCGTTGTAAGGGTGCAGGGTCCTAACAATGAGCAGTTCTTC. It is translated as CSVVRVQGPNNEQFF.

This clone came up a few times. The gene calls are TRBV15 and TRBJ2-7, with D unresolved. The ends were cut back, 3 bases at V and 0 bases at J, with 9 bases in the middle. Germline V CDR1 and CDR2: LNHNV, YYDKDF (reference sequence). CDR3 length: 14 amino acids. Here the CDR3 reads CATSRLGSSYEQYF. For the CDR3, the DNA is TGTGCCACCAGCAGGTTGGGTAGCTCCTACGAGCAGTACTTC.